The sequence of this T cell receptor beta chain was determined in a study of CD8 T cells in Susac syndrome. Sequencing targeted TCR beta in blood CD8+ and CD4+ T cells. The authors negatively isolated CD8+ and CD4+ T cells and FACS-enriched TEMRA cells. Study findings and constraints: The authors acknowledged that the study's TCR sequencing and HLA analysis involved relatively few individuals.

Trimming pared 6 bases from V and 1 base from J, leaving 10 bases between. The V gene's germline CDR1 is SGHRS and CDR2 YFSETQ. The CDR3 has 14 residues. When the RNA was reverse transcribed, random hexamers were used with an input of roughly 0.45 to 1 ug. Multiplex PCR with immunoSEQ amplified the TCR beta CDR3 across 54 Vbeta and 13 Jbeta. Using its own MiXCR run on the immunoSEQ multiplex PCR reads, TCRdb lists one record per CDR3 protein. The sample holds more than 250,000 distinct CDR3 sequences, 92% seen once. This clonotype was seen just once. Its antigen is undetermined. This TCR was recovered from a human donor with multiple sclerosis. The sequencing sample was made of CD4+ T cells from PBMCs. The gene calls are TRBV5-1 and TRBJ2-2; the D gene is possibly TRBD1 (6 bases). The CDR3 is CASMPDRNTGELFF. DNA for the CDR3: TGCGCCAGCATGCCGGACAGGAACACCGGGGAGCTGTTTTTT. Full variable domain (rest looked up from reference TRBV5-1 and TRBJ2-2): KAGVTQTPRYLIKTRGQQVTLSCSPISGHRSVSWYQQTPGQGLQFLFEYFSETQRNKGNFPGRFSGRQFSNSRSEMNVSTLELGDSALYLCASMPDRNTGELFFGEGSRLTVL.